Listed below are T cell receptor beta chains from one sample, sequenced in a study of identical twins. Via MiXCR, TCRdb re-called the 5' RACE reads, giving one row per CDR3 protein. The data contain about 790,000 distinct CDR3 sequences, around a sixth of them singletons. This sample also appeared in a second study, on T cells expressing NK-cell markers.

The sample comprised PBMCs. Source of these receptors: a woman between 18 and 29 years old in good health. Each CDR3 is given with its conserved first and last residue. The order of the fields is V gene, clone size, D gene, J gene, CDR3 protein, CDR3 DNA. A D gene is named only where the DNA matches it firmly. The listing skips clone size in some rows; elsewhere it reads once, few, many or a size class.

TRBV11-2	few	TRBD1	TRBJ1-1	CASSPTVGDRTSEAFF	TGTGCCAGCAGCCCGACCGTGGGGGACAGAACCTCTGAAGCTTTCTTT
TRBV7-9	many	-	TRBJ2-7	CASSLWEGEQYF	TGTGCCAGCAGCCTCTGGGAAGGGGAGCAGTACTTC
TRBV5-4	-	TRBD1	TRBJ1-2	CASSLGGTGHYGYTF	TGTGCCAGCAGCTTGGGAGGGACAGGGCACTATGGCTACACCTTC
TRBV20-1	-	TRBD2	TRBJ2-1	CSARGGTSGSIEGDEQFF	TGCAGTGCGAGAGGGGGGACTAGCGGGAGTATAGAGGGGGATGAGCAGTTCTTC
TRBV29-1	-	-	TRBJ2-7	CSVEDIGPVGSSSYEQYF	TGCAGCGTTGAAGATATCGGGCCGGTAGGAAGTAGCTCCTACGAGCAGTACTTC
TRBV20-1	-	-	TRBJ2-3	CSAFPRVGGGTQYF	TGCAGTGCTTTCCCCAGGGTTGGAGGAGGTACGCAGTATTTT
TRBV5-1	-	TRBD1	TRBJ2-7	CASSFYRDRVGYEQYF	TGCGCCAGCAGCTTCTATCGGGACAGGGTGGGTTACGAGCAGTACTTC
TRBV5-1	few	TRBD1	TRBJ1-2	CASTGTFNYGYTF	TGCGCCTCGACAGGGACATTTAACTATGGCTACACCTTC
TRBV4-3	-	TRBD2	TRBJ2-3	CASSQGGWYSAGERTDTQYF	TGCGCCAGCAGCCAAGGAGGGTGGTATTCAGCGGGAGAGCGCACAGATACGCAGTATTTT
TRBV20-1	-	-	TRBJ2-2	CSARTVTGELFF	TGCAGTGCCAGGACAGTAACCGGGGAGCTGTTTTTT
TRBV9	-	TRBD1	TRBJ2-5	CASNRGPRETQYF	TGTGCCAGCAACAGGGGGCCGAGAGAGACCCAGTACTTC
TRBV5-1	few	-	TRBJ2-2	CASRQETNTGELFF	TGCGCCAGCAGGCAGGAAACGAACACCGGGGAGCTGTTTTTT
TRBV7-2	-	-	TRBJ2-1	CASSLVAQSYNEQFF	TGTGCCAGCAGCTTAGTAGCCCAGTCCTACAATGAGCAGTTCTTC
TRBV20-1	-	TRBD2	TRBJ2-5	CSARDPGGHGETQYF	TGCAGTGCTAGAGATCCGGGAGGGCATGGAGAGACCCAGTACTTC
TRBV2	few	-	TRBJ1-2	CASTLGVYGYTF	TGTGCCAGCACCCTGGGTGTCTATGGCTACACCTTC
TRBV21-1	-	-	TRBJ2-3	CASSKSPRTPGSNTQYF	TGTGCCAGCAGCAAAAGCCCCCGGACGCCGGGGTCAAATACGCAGTATTTT
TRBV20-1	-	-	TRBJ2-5	CSARDTAGETQYF	TGCAGTGCTAGAGATACGGCGGGCGAGACCCAGTACTTC
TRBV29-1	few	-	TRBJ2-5	CSVVEGSGLQETQYF	TGCAGCGTTGTGGAAGGGTCGGGGCTTCAAGAGACCCAGTACTTC
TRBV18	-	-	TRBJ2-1	CASSQTYEQFF	TGTGCCAGCTCACAGACTTATGAGCAGTTCTTC
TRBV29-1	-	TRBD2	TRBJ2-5	CSVDRLAGGTYQETQYF	TGCAGCGTTGACCGGCTAGCGGGGGGCACGTACCAAGAGACCCAGTACTTC
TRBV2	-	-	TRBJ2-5	CASSAGRETQYF	TGTGCCAGCAGTGCGGGACGGGAGACCCAGTACTTC
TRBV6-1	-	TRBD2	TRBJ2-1	CASTRLAGNNEQFF	TGTGCCAGCACCAGACTAGCGGGCAACAATGAGCAGTTCTTC
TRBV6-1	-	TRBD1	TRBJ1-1	CASSENRGGTEAFF	TGTGCCAGCAGTGAAAACAGGGGGGGCACTGAAGCTTTCTTT
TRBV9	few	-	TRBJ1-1	CASSDRVRGASTEAFF	TGTGCCAGCAGCGACAGAGTTCGCGGGGCTAGCACTGAAGCTTTCTTT
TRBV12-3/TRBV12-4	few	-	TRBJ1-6	CASTGRHSALHF	TGTGCCAGCACTGGGAGACATTCGGCCCTCCACTTT
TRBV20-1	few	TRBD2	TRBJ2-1	CSAYRAGLGLNEQFF	TGCAGTGCCTACCGGGCGGGACTAGGGCTGAATGAGCAGTTCTTC